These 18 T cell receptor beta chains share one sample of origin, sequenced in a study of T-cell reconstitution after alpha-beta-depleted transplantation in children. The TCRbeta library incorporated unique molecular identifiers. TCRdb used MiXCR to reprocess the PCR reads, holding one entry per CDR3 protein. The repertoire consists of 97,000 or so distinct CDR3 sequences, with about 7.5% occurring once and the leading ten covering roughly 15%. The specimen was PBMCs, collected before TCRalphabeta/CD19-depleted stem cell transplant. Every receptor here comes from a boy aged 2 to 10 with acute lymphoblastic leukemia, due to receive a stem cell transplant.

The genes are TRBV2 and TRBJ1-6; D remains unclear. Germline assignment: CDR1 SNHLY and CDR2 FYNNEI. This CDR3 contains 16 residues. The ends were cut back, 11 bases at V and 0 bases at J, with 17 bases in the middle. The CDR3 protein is CAFCLGDGSYNSPLHF. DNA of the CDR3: TGTGCCTTCTGTTTGGGAGACGGCTCCTATAATTCACCCCTCCACTTT.

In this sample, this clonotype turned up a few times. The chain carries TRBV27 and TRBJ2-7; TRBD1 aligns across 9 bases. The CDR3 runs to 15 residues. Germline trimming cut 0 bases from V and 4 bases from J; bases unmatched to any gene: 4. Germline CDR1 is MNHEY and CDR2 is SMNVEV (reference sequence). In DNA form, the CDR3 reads TGTGCCAGCAGTTTATCTCTGGGACAGGGATACGAGCAGTACTTC. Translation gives CASSLSLGQGYEQYF.

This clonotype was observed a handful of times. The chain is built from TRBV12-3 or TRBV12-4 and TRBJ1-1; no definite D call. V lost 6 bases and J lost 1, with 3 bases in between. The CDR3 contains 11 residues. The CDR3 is CASRQNTEAFF. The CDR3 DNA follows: TGTGCCAGCAGGCAGAACACTGAAGCTTTCTTT.

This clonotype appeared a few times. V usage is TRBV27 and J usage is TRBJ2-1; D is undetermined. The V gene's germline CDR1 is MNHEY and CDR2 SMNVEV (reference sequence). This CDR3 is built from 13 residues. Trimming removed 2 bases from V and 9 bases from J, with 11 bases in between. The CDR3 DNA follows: TGTGCCAGCAGTTTAGTAAGGGCAGGTGAGCAGTTCTTC. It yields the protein CASSLVRAGEQFF.

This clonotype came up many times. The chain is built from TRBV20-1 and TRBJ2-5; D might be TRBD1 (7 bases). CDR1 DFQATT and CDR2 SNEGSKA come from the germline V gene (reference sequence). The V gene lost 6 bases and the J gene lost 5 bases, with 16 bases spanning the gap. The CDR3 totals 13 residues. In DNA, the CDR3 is TGCAGTGCCAGGGGGGAAGGGGCGGAGACCCAGTACTTC. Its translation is CSARGEGAETQYF.

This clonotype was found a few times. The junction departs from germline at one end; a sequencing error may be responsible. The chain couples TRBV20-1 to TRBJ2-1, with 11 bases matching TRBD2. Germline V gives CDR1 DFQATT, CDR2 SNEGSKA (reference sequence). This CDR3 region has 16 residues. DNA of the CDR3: TGCTGTGCACTGGCACTAGCGGGGGCCCCGAGGAGTGAGCAGTTCTTC. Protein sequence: CCALALAGAPRSEQFF.

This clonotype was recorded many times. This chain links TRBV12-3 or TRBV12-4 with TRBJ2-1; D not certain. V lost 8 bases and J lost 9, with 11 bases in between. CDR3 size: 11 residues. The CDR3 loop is CASSPGGEQFF. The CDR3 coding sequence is TGTGCCAGCTCCCCGGGCGGTGAGCAGTTCTTC.

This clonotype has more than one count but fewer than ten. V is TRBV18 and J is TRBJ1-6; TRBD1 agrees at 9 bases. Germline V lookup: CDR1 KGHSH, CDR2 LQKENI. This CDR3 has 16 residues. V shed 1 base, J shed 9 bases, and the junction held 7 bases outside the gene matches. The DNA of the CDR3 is TGTGCCAGCTCACCACTCGGACAGGGGAGGAGTTCACCCCTCCACTTT. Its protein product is CASSPLGQGRSSPLHF.

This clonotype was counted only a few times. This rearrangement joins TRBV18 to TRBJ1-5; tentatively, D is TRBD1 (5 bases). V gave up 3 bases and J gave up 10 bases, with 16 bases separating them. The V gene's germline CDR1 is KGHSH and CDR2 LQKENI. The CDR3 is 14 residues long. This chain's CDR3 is CASSPGPGRFPQHF. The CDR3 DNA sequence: TGTGCCAGCTCACCCGGGCCAGGGAGGTTCCCCCAGCATTTT. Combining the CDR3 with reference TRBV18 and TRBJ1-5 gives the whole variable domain NAGVMQNPRHLVRRRGQEARLRCSPMKGHSHVYWYRQLPEEGLKFMVYLQKENIIDESGMPKERFSAEFPKEGPSILRIQQVVRGDSAAYFCASSPGPGRFPQHFGDGTRLSIL.

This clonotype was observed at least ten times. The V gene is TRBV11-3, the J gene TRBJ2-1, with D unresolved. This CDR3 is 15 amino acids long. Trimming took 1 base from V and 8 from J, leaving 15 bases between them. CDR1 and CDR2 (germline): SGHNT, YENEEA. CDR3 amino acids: CASSLGLAVSDEQFF. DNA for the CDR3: TGTGCCAGCAGCTTAGGCCTGGCGGTTTCGGATGAGCAGTTCTTC.

Here the CDR3 reads CASSQVENTGELFF. CDR3 DNA sequence: TGCGCCAGCAGCCAAGTAGAGAACACCGGGGAGCTGTTTTTT. This chain uses TRBV4-1 with TRBJ2-2; D gene ambiguous. V shed 1 base and J shed 1 base, with 4 bases lying between them. Looked up from germline, CDR1 is MGHRA and CDR2 is YSYEKL. The CDR3 loop spans 14 amino acids.

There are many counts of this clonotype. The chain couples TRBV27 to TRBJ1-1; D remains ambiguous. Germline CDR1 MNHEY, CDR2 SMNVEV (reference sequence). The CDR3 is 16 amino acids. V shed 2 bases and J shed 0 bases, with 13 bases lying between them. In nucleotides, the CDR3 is TGTGCCAGCAGTTTACCCTCGGACGGCATGAACACTGAAGCTTTCTTT. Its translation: CASSLPSDGMNTEAFF.

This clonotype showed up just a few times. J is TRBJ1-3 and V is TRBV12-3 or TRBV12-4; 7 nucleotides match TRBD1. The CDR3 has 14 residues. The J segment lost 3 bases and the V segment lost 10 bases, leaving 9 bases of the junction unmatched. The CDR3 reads CAILLGGGGNTIYF. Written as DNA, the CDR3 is TGTGCCATCCTGTTAGGGGGCGGTGGAAACACCATATATTTT.

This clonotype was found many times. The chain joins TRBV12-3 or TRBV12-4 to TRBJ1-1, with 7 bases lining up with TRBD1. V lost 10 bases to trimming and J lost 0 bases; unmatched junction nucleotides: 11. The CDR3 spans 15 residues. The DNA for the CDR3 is TGTGCCACCGCCAGGGGGGGGCAAATGAACACTGAAGCTTTCTTT. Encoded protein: CATARGGQMNTEAFF.

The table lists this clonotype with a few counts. CDR3 coding DNA: TGTGCCAGCAGCCACACGACAGGGGCCAATAATTCACCCCTCCACTTT. Translated, it gives CASSHTTGANNSPLHF. J is TRBJ1-6 and V is TRBV3-1, with 8 nucleotides matching TRBD1. J was trimmed by 5 bases and V by 3 bases; bases with no gene match: 6. This CDR3 is 16 amino acids long. Germline V gene data show CDR1 as LGHDT and CDR2 as YNNKEL (reference sequence).

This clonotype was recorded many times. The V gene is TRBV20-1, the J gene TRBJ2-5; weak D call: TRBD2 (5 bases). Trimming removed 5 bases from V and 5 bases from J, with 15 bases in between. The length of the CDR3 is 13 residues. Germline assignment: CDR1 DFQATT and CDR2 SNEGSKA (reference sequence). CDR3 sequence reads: CSAWTLRRETQYF. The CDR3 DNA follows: TGCAGTGCTTGGACCCTTAGGAGGGAGACCCAGTACTTC.

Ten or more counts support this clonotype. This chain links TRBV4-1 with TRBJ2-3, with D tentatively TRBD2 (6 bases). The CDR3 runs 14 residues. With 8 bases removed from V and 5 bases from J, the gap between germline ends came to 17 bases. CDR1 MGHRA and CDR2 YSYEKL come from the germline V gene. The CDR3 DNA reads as TGCGCCAGCGGGCCTGGCGGGGTTTTAGATACGCAGTATTTT. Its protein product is CASGPGGVLDTQYF.

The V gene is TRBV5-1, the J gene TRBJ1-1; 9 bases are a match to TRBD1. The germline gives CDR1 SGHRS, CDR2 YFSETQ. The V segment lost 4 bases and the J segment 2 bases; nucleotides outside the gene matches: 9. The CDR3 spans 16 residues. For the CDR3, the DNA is TGCGCCAGCAGCCCGGGACAGGGATTACCTAACACTGAAGCTTTCTTT. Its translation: CASSPGQGLPNTEAFF.